This T cell receptor (beta chain) was obtained from a study of identical twins (dated by TCRdb to 2016 to 2017). Regarding the research as a whole: To test whether fetal clonotypes persist, this study deep-sequenced TCR alpha and beta repertoires from monozygotic twins, from unrelated adults of various ages, and from cord blood. To rule out contamination, replicate twin experiments were performed at different times with different library preparation protocols. Study-wide findings and limitations: Zero-insertion analyses could be partly confounded by invariant T cells such as MAIT and iNKT, though diverse VJ usage argued against such confounding for most clonotypes. In beta out-of-frame sequences, excess twin sharing was weaker, because having fewer shared sequences lowered the signal-to-noise ratio. Compared with coincidental sharing between unrelated individuals, an excess of low generation-probability sequences was observed among out-of-frame TCR alpha sequences shared between twins. Because the same donors could not be followed over many years, conclusions were based on cross-sectional statistical analysis. Fewer insertions were carried by abundant cord blood beta clonotypes, a similar but weaker trend appeared in young adult naive repertoires, and no such trend appeared in memory repertoires. Out-of-frame TCR alpha sharing in monozygotic twins was systematically underestimated by recombination models, whereas sharing between unrelated individuals was in agreement with the recombination models.

This clonotype was found a few times. The specificity of this receptor is unknown. Base quality data are lacking; no much larger clone is found one base away. Library preparation employed 5' RACE. The sequencing machine was an Illumina HiSeq 2000. Template switching added a universal primer binding site, and the final cDNA carried a unique molecular identifier that allowed TCR cDNA molecules to be counted accurately. Specific primers in the conserved constant-segment region were used to synthesize first-strand cDNA for the TCR alpha and beta chains. Each cDNA library was double barcoded, with a SMART-Mk sample barcode plus Illumina barcodes, to control for contamination. TruSeq adapter sequences, together with Illumina sample barcodes, were added in two successive PCR steps. TCR alpha and beta cDNA libraries were sequenced on the Illumina HiSeq platform with custom primers. In the original analysis: Unique molecular identifiers were extracted from raw reads with MiGEC, and CDR3 positions were determined with MiXCR. Recombination models were inferred per individual with the repgenHMM and IGoR tools using an EM algorithm. Shared clonotypes were analyzed with the tcR package in R, and sharing was normalized by the product of cloneset sizes. To study raw recombination without the effects of thymic and clonal selection, out-of-frame nonproductive sequences were analyzed. Using fastp at Q25 and MiXCR, TCRdb reprocessed the public reads and kept productive beta chains. Each entry merges the rows of one CDR3 protein and shows their most common DNA and genes. The V and J calls and clone size come from TCRdb's table, not from the authors' own analysis. Present in this sample are some 570,000 distinct CDR3 sequences, 20% to 25% of which were seen just once. Around 0.5% of the sample is taken by the ten largest.

All donors were healthy Caucasians. The twin cohort consisted of three pairs of female monozygotic twins, all aged roughly 18 to 29 years. CD4+ and CD8+ T cell populations were isolated with positive isolation kits from Invitrogen. From its cysteine to its phenylalanine, the CDR3 spans 15 amino acids. Only CDR3 DNA is held: 45 bases, read in frame from base 1. At the junction V is shortened by 5 bases and J by 4 bases; bases outside the gene matches: 4. CDR1 and CDR2 are read off the germline V gene as SGHTA and FQGTGA. The same specimen was also included in a second study, on yellow fever vaccine responses in identical twins. As described in the second report: The authors reported that the T cell response to vaccination in identical twins appeared partly convergent and partly personalized. Focusing on identical twins, the study followed the T cell clones that responded to the vaccine, and did so with precision.

The sequence joins TRBV7-3 to TRBJ2-1; 11 middle bases align to TRBD2. Sequenced: CD4+ T cells sorted from blood. The clonotype originates from a woman aged 18-29 years in good health. The CDR3 has the sequence CASSPSGGKYNEQFF. The nucleotide sequence is given as TGTGCCAGCAGCCCTAGCGGGGGGAAATACAATGAGCAGTTCTTC.